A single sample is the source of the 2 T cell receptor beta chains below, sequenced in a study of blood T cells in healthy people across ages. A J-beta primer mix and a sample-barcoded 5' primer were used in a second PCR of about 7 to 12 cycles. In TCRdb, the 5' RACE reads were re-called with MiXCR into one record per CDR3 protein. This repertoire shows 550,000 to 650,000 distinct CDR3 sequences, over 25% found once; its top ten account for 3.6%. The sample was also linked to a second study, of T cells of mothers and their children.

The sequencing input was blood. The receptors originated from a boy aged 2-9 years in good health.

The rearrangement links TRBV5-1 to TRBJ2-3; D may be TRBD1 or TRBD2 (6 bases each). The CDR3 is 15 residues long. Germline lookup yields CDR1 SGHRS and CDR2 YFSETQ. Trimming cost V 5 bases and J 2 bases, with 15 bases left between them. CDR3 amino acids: CASREFGGDTDTQYF. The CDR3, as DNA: TGCGCCAGCAGAGAATTCGGGGGCGACACAGATACGCAGTATTTT. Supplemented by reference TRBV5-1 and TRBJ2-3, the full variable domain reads KAGVTQTPRYLIKTRGQQVTLSCSPISGHRSVSWYQQTPGQGLQFLFEYFSETQRNKGNFPGRFSGRQFSNSRSEMNVSTLELGDSALYLCASREFGGDTDTQYFGPGTRLTVL.

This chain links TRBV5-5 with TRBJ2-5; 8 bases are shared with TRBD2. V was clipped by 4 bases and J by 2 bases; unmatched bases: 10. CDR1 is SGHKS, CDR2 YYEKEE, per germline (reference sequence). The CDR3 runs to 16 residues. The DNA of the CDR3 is TGTGCCAGCAGCCCCTCGGTAGCGGGGTTGCAAGAGACCCAGTACTTC. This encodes CASSPSVAGLQETQYF.